Presented here are 17 T cell receptor beta chains from one specimen sequenced in a study of vaccination effects on CD4 cells after COVID-19. Method: immunoSEQ multiplex PCR; TCRdb's copy keeps in-frame clones and lacks some. The sample holds 55,000 to 70,000 clones, 76% seen once. Antigens for these TCRs are unknown. Sequencing in the ViraFEST assay came after antigen-specific CD4+ T cells had been expanded with viral peptide pools, which were used to stimulate PBMC. With about ten days of culture completed, CD4+ T cells were isolated. Participants were vaccinated with two doses of either the BNT162b2 or mRNA-1273 vaccine. Sequenced material: CD4+ T cells from PBMCs cultured with HCoV-OC43 spike peptides, taken after COVID-19 vaccination. Subset: HCoV-OC43 spike overlapping peptide pool stimulation. Every receptor here comes from a human donor who received a COVID-19 vaccine.

The genes are TRBV4-1 and TRBJ1-1; D remains ambiguous. Trimming stripped 5 bases from V and 4 bases from J, with 23 bases between. Germline V gene data show CDR1 as MGHRA and CDR2 as YSYEKL. This CDR3 contains 17 residues. CDR3 residues: CASSKGSSTGSGTEAFF. CDR3 DNA: TGCGCCAGCAGCAAAGGAAGTAGTACGGGAAGCGGCACTGAAGCTTTCTTT.

The J gene is TRBJ2-5, the V gene TRBV19; D is unclear. The CDR3 has 13 amino acids. Looked up from germline, CDR1 is LNHDA and CDR2 is SQIVND (reference sequence). With 6 bases removed from V and 1 base from J, the gap between germline ends came to 9 bases. For the CDR3, the DNA is TGTGCCAGTAGCACAGCAAGCCAAGAGACCCAGTACTTC. Translation: CASSTASQETQYF. Drawing the rest from reference TRBV19 and TRBJ2-5, the complete variable domain is DGGITQSPKYLFRKEGQNVTLSCEQNLNHDAMYWYRQDPGQGLRLIYYSQIVNDFQKGDIAEGYSVSREKKESFPLTVTSAQKNPTAFYLCASSTASQETQYFGPGTRLLVL.

This clone was picked up a small number of times. V gene TRBV3-1 (or the pseudogene TRBV3-2) combines with J gene TRBJ1-6; D is unclear. The germline V gene has CDR1 LGHDT and CDR2 YNNKEL (reference sequence). The length of the CDR3 is 14 residues. Trimming took off 0 bases at V and 8 bases at J, with 8 bases between the two ends. The CDR3 sequence is CASSQDRAYSPLHF. CDR3 DNA: TGTGCCAGCAGCCAAGATCGGGCGTATTCACCCCTCCACTTT.

This chain connects TRBV10-3 to TRBJ2-5, with 10 positions matching TRBD1. CDR1 is ENHRY and CDR2 is SYGVKD in the germline V gene. This CDR3 has 14 residues. V lost 4 bases and J lost 1; bases outside the gene matches: 0. Written as DNA, the CDR3 is TGTGCCATCAGTGGGACAGGGGGCCAAGAGACCCAGTACTTC. This encodes CAISGTGGQETQYF.

The CDR3 DNA reads as TGTGCCAGCAGCTTGGAAAACAGACCCTATGGCTACACCTTC. It codes for CASSLENRPYGYTF. This chain connects TRBV5-4 to TRBJ1-2; no clear D. V was cut by 0 bases and J by 4 bases, with 10 bases left in between. Germline V lookup: CDR1 SGHNT, CDR2 YYREEE (reference sequence). The CDR3 is 14 amino acids.

CDR3 sequence reads: CASSSFTRGSGETQYF. In DNA form, the CDR3 reads TGCGCCAGCAGCTCCTTCACTAGGGGTAGTGGGGAGACCCAGTACTTC. The chain carries TRBV5-1 and TRBJ2-5, with D possibly called TRBD1 or TRBD2 (5 bases each). The CDR3 contains 16 residues. CDR1 is SGHRS, CDR2 YFSETQ, per germline. V dropped 3 bases and J dropped 5 bases, with 20 bases sitting between them.

This clone was observed a single time. This chain connects TRBV24-1 to TRBJ2-5; no reliable D call. Germline CDR1 is KGHDR and CDR2 is SFDVKD. The CDR3 length is 15 residues. V lost 3 bases and J lost 0, with 10 bases in between. The CDR3 reads CATSDPGPYQETQYF. DNA for the CDR3: TGTGCCACCAGTGATCCAGGACCGTACCAAGAGACCCAGTACTTC.

This chain links TRBV6-5 with TRBJ1-5; maybe TRBD1 (6 bases). CDR3 length: 15 amino acids. Deletions cut 6 bases from V and 0 bases from J, with 12 bases between. Germline CDR1 and CDR2: MNHEY and SVGAGI. The CDR3 nucleotides are TGTGCCAGCAGGGCGGGAGGGGGTAGCAATCAGCCCCAGCATTTT. It specifies CASRAGGGSNQPQHF.

Worth noting for this clone: The same CDR3 arises from other DNA sequences in this sample as well. The genes are TRBV2 and TRBJ1-2; no clear D. V was cut by 2 bases and J by 0 bases, with 16 bases left in between. This CDR3 is 17 amino acids long. Germline assignment: CDR1 SNHLY and CDR2 FYNNEI. The CDR3 bases are TGTGCCAGCAGTGAATTTGTCGGATCTACAGCTAACTATGGCTACACCTTC. It translates to CASSEFVGSTANYGYTF.

This clone was seen a few times. This chain joins TRBV6-2 or TRBV6-3 and TRBJ2-7; TRBD1 might be the D (6 bases). Germline V gene sequence: CDR1 MNHEY, CDR2 SVGEGT. The CDR3 runs to 13 residues. Deletions cut 2 bases from V and 6 bases from J, with 11 bases between. For the CDR3, the DNA is TGTGCCAGCAGTTACAACAGGGAACGCGAGCAGTACGTC. It codes for CASSYNREREQYV.

The V call is TRBV5-1, the J call TRBJ2-5; D remains unclear. The V end was cut by 3 bases, the J end by 4 bases, with 13 bases between. CDR3 length: 14 amino acids. The germline V gene encodes CDR1 SGHRS and CDR2 YFSETQ. CDR3 bases: TGCGCCAGCAGCTACGGACCAAATAGAGAGACCCAGTACTTC. It codes for CASSYGPNRETQYF.

The rearrangement links TRBV24-1 to TRBJ2-5, with TRBD2 identical over 9 bases. Trimming cost V 7 bases and J 5 bases; bases outside gene matches: 7. The CDR3 is made up of 14 amino acids. From germline, CDR1 is KGHDR and CDR2 SFDVKD. The CDR3 sequence is CATRGTSSGETQYF. The CDR3 DNA is TGTGCCACCAGGGGGACTAGCTCGGGGGAGACCCAGTACTTC.

This rearrangement joins TRBV5-1 to TRBJ2-3; possible D gene TRBD1, 6 bases. Germline V gene sequence: CDR1 SGHRS, CDR2 YFSETQ. The ends were cut back, 4 bases at V and 4 bases at J, with 16 bases in the middle. The CDR3 is 15 amino acids. The CDR3 loop reads CASSPGTYGADTQYF. The CDR3 DNA sequence: TGCGCCAGCAGCCCCGGGACATACGGCGCAGATACGCAGTATTTT.

V and J are TRBV5-1 and TRBJ1-4; 7 nucleotides match TRBD1. This CDR3 is 13 amino acids long. V lost 5 bases, J lost 7 bases, and 5 bases stayed unmatched. Germline V lookup: CDR1 SGHRS, CDR2 YFSETQ. For the CDR3, the DNA is TGCGCCAGCAGTATCCAGGGGGGTGAAAAACTGTTTTTT. As protein: CASSIQGGEKLFF. Together with reference TRBV5-1 and TRBJ1-4, the CDR3 gives the full variable domain: KAGVTQTPRYLIKTRGQQVTLSCSPISGHRSVSWYQQTPGQGLQFLFEYFSETQRNKGNFPGRFSGRQFSNSRSEMNVSTLELGDSALYLCASSIQGGEKLFFGSGTQLSVL.

The chain recombines TRBV27 with TRBJ1-2, with a possible D match to TRBD1 (5 bases). Trimming stripped 6 bases from V and 3 bases from J, with 11 bases between. The germline V gene encodes CDR1 MNHEY and CDR2 SMNVEV (reference sequence). This CDR3 has 13 amino acids. The CDR3 region is CASRMGRDYGYTF. CDR3 DNA: TGTGCCAGCAGAATGGGCAGGGACTATGGCTACACCTTC.

This clone has a handful of counts. This sequence joins TRBV5-1 and TRBJ2-2; D remains ambiguous. V lost 4 bases to trimming and J lost 1 base, with 8 bases between them. This CDR3 is built from 14 residues. Germline V gene lookup returns CDR1 SGHRS and CDR2 YFSETQ. In DNA form, the CDR3 reads TGCGCCAGCAGCCCTTCATTGAACACCGGGGAGCTGTTTTTT. Protein: CASSPSLNTGELFF.

The chain recombines TRBV6-6 with TRBJ2-1; 8 positions agree with TRBD1. Per germline, CDR1 MNHNY and CDR2 SVGAGI (reference sequence). The CDR3 extends over 14 amino acids. The V gene end was trimmed by 9 bases and the J gene end by 6 bases; junction bases not matched to a gene: 10. CDR3 protein: CASLASGTGNEQFF. The CDR3 DNA reads TGTGCCAGTCTTGCCTCCGGGACAGGCAATGAGCAGTTCTTC.